This T cell receptor beta chain was sequenced during a study of cytomegalovirus exposure and HLA in healthy donors. General observations from the study: In an earlier analysis, productive rearrangement rates for most beta V segments clustered near 87% or 30%. Later genetic work tied a missense DCLRE1C variant to beta-chain V and J trimming.

The table lists this clone with a few counts. Its antigen remains unidentified. This CDR3 is also generated by other DNA sequences in the sample. This CDR3 has 12 residues. The V gene lost 7 bases and the J gene lost 2 bases, with 9 bases spanning the gap. Germline loops: CDR1 MNHEY, CDR2 SMNVEV (reference sequence). Use of 60 Vbeta and 13 Jbeta primers characterized the PCR. Clones were sequenced by immunoSEQ multiplex PCR, and TCRdb holds only the in-frame ones, with some missing. Seen here are 65,000 to 95,000 clones, about 79% observed once, and the top ten hold around 6%. This chain links TRBV27 with TRBJ2-7, with D tentatively TRBD2 (5 bases). This sequence originates from a male donor in good health and CMV-seropositive. The source material was PBMCs. The DNA of the CDR3 is TGTGCCAGCAAGCAAGCGGCCTACGAGCAGTACTTC. Residues: CASKQAAYEQYF.